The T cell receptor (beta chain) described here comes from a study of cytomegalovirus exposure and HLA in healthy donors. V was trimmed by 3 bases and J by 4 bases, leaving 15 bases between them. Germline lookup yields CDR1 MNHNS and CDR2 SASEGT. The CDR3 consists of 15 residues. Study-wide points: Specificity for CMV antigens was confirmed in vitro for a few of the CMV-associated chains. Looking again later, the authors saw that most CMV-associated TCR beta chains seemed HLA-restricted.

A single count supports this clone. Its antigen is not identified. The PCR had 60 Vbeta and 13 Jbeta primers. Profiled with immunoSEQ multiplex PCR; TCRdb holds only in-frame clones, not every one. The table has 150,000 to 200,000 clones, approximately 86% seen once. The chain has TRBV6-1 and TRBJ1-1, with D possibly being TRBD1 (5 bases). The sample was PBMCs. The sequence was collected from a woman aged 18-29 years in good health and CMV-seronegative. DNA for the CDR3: TGTGCCAGCAGTGATCAGGGTCTAGGTATCACTGAAGCTTTCTTT. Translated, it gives CASSDQGLGITEAFF.